These T cell receptor beta chains were read from a single sample in a study of CD8 T cells in ankylosing spondylitis. TCRdb redid the calling of the 5' RACE reads with MiXCR, one entry per CDR3 protein. Of some 140,000 distinct CDR3 sequences in the sample, 7.5% to 9.5% are singletons; the top ten hold 7.3%. The sample consisted of synovial fluid, either unsorted or a sorted T cell fraction (not recorded which). Receptors originate from a male donor with ankylosing spondylitis. CDR3s include the opening cysteine and the closing phenylalanine or tryptophan.

TRBJ2-3 TRBV7-9 CASTRTRDLSTDTQYF
TRBJ1-1 TRBV10-3 CAISEARTGMNTEAFF
TRBJ1-1 TRBV4-1 CASSHPGIRGNTEAFF
TRBJ2-6 TRBV10-3 CAISGVPGANVLTF
TRBJ1-5 TRBV7-9 CASSFSGDNQPQHF
TRBJ1-2 TRBV20-1 CRPGDGYTF
TRBJ1-6 TRBV6-5 CASSYRGLGSPLHF
TRBJ2-2 TRBV7-6 CASSLALGFAGELFF
TRBJ2-7 TRBV4-1 CASSRGLAGGQYEQYF
TRBJ1-4 TRBV5-6 CASHPHGYEKLFF
TRBJ2-3 TRBV20-1 CSARDPGRSTDTQYF
TRBJ2-4 TRBV6-2/TRBV6-3 CASSYSAGTAGTKNIQYF
TRBJ2-2 TRBV5-1 CASSLEGPNTGELFF
TRBJ2-4 TRBV5-1 CASSLSTGGSAKNIQYF
TRBJ1-6 TRBV7-2 CASSLWDRAPLHF
TRBJ1-2 TRBV28 CASRTGQNYGYTF
TRBJ2-7 TRBV29-1 CSASSRRAGGPYEQYF
TRBJ1-2 TRBV5-4 CASSLGLITSDYGYTF
TRBJ2-2 TRBV6-1 CASNAGTRANTGELFF
TRBJ1-5 TRBV20-1 CSARGRGGDGPQHF
TRBJ2-3 TRBV2 CASSAWGPSSTDTQYF
TRBJ1-5 TRBV19 CASSTPSSAQPQHF
TRBJ2-3 TRBV29-1 CSATSGGEDTQYF
TRBJ2-1 TRBV4-1 CASSPPGLEMVNEQFF
TRBJ2-7 TRBV25-1 CASSESSSGLTYEQYF
TRBJ2-7 TRBV20-1 CSAHRDTSYEQYF
TRBJ1-5 TRBV7-2 CASSLGQAVSQPQHF
TRBJ1-2 TRBV7-2 CASSLRARAFSNGYTF
TRBJ2-3 TRBV20-1 CSAPIAGGPDTQYF
TRBJ2-2 TRBV6-4 CASSGQGDTGELFF
TRBJ2-3 TRBV20-1 CSLAGITDTQYF
TRBJ2-7 TRBV5-1 CASTRTGATYEQYF
TRBJ1-5 TRBV7-2 CASSLNRDQPQHF
TRBJ2-3 TRBV12-3/TRBV12-4 CASSFGRTELGTQYF
TRBJ2-1 TRBV18 CASSPPERSRNEQFF
TRBJ2-2 TRBV12-3/TRBV12-4 CASSRQGAAGELFF
TRBJ2-7 TRBV28 CASSSPGTGGRHEQYF
TRBJ2-3 TRBV28 CASSLWGDTQYF
TRBJ2-1 TRBV11-1 CASSRQFNENNEQFF
TRBJ2-7 TRBV30 CAWSGQGIVKQYF
TRBJ2-5 TRBV5-1 CASSSDTNQETQYF
TRBJ1-2 TRBV25-1 CASSEEGYGYTF
TRBJ1-6 TRBV6-2/TRBV6-3 CASRAASGSNSPLHF
TRBJ1-6 TRBV7-2 CASSPRWDSPLHF
TRBJ1-5 TRBV20-1 CSASGQPQHF
TRBJ2-2 TRBV4-2 CASSPHPSNSNTGELFF
TRBJ2-3 TRBV4-3 CASSHLSSGRTLYTQYF
TRBJ2-5 TRBV24-1 CATRQDEETQYF
TRBJ1-1 TRBV24-1 CATSGTGRGEAFF
TRBJ2-3 TRBV7-3 CASSPWGPDTQYF
TRBJ1-5 TRBV12-3/TRBV12-4 CASSLPDQPQHF
TRBJ2-1 TRBV9 CASSETSGYNEQFF
TRBJ2-7 TRBV14 CASSHTFTGGDWYEQYF
TRBJ1-6 TRBV20-1 CSAVRVNNSPLHF
TRBJ1-1 TRBV20-1 CSARDHREGDTEAFF
TRBJ1-5 TRBV2 CASRAQGSQPQHF